Each of the 16 T cell receptor beta chains below was sequenced from the same sample in a study of blood T cell repertoires in COVID-19. Profiled with immunoSEQ multiplex PCR; TCRdb holds only in-frame clones, not every one. The data contain about 240,000 clones, roughly four fifths of them singletons. Sequenced material: peripheral blood. These receptors all stem from a woman older than 75 with COVID-19, enrolled during active disease.

The chain carries TRBV28 and TRBJ1-2, with D tentatively TRBD1 (5 bases). CDR3 length: 15 residues. Germline V CDR1 and CDR2: MDHEN, SYDVKM. V gave up 7 bases and J gave up 1 base, with 16 bases separating them. DNA of the CDR3: TGTGCCAGCACTTTGGGAGGGACTCATAACTATGGCTACACCTTC. Encoded protein: CASTLGGTHNYGYTF.

The chain links TRBV7-2 to TRBJ2-1, with 11 positions matching TRBD2. CDR1 and CDR2 from the germline V gene are SGHTA and FQGNSA. V shed 3 bases, J shed 10 bases, and the junction held 5 bases outside the gene matches. The CDR3 runs 14 residues. CDR3 amino acids: CASSFGIAGGEQFF. The CDR3 coding sequence is TGTGCCAGCAGCTTTGGAATAGCGGGAGGGGAGCAGTTCTTC.

J is TRBJ2-2 and V is TRBV28, with 7 nucleotides matching TRBD1. J was trimmed by 6 bases and V by 3 bases; bases with no gene match: 7. Germline CDR1 MDHEN, CDR2 SYDVKM. The CDR3 totals 15 residues. In DNA form, the CDR3 reads TGTGCCAGCAGTTTTGAGACAGGGCCCCCCGGGGAGCTGTTTTTT. It specifies CASSFETGPPGELFF.

Note on this clone: Other DNA sequences within the sample encode an identical CDR3. The rearrangement joins TRBV5-1 to TRBJ1-5; TRBD1 might be the D (5 bases). CDR3 size: 14 residues. Trimming cost V 1 base and J 2 bases, with 7 bases left between them. Germline loops: CDR1 SGHRS, CDR2 YFSETQ. CDR3 bases: TGCGCCAGCAGCTTGACAGGCGGCAATCAGCCCCAGCATTTT. Translating gives CASSLTGGNQPQHF.

This chain uses TRBV5-1 with TRBJ2-7; 11 nucleotides line up with TRBD1. This CDR3 spans 15 amino acids. Looked up from germline, CDR1 is SGHRS and CDR2 is YFSETQ. V shed 4 bases, J shed 2 bases, and the junction held 5 bases outside the gene matches. CDR3 region: CASSTGQGVAYEQYF. In DNA, the CDR3 is TGCGCCAGCAGCACGGGACAGGGGGTCGCCTACGAGCAGTACTTC.

The chain has TRBV27 and TRBJ2-6; tentative D call: TRBD2 (5 bases). The CDR3 extends over 15 amino acids. The V gene's germline CDR1 is MNHEY and CDR2 SMNVEV (reference sequence). V dropped 10 bases and J dropped 3 bases, with 16 bases sitting between them. CDR3 DNA sequence: TGTGCCACCCGAGGCATCGGGGTTGGGGCCAACGTCCTGACTTTC. It yields the protein CATRGIGVGANVLTF.

The genes are TRBV28 and TRBJ1-1, with TRBD1 matching 8 bases. Germline lookup yields CDR1 MDHEN and CDR2 SYDVKM. The CDR3 is 14 residues long. V was clipped by 7 bases and J by 3 bases; unmatched bases: 7. CDR3 bases: TGTGCCAGCACAAGACAGGGGAGGCACACTGAAGCTTTCTTT. This codes for CASTRQGRHTEAFF.

This clone turned up a few times. The chain joins TRBV12-3 or TRBV12-4 to TRBJ2-1; TRBD1 might be the D (6 bases). Deletions cut 8 bases from V and 6 bases from J, with 8 bases between. The CDR3 consists of 11 residues. The CDR3 loop reads CASEDSNEQFF. In DNA, the CDR3 is TGTGCCAGCGAGGACAGCAATGAGCAGTTCTTC.

This chain joins TRBV3-1 (or the pseudogene TRBV3-2) and TRBJ2-7; TRBD2 aligns across 10 bases. The germline V gene has CDR1 LGHDT and CDR2 YNNKEL (reference sequence). CDR3 length: 15 residues. Trimming cost V 1 base and J 4 bases; bases outside gene matches: 4. CDR3 region: CASSQGTSGTYEQYF. CDR3 coding DNA: TGTGCCAGCAGCCAAGGTACTAGCGGGACGTACGAGCAGTACTTC.

This chain uses TRBV25-1 with TRBJ2-5; 8 bases are shared with TRBD2. CDR3 length: 16 amino acids. Germline assignment: CDR1 MGHDK and CDR2 SYGVNS. The ends lost 0 bases at V and 4 bases at J; junction bases unmatched: 7. The CDR3: CASSEYGGGLRETQYF. CDR3 nucleotides: TGTGCCAGCAGTGAATATGGCGGGGGGCTCAGAGAGACCCAGTACTTC.

The chain couples TRBV6-5 to TRBJ1-1, with TRBD1 as a possible D gene (6 bases). The V and J ends lost 6 bases and 1 base respectively, with 15 bases between them. This CDR3 has 15 residues. Per the germline V gene, CDR1 is MNHEY and CDR2 is SVGAGI. The CDR3 loop reads CASSPRQVANTEAFF. CDR3 nucleotide sequence: TGTGCCAGCAGCCCCCGACAGGTAGCGAACACTGAAGCTTTCTTT.

This chain joins TRBV5-1 and TRBJ2-7, with 7 bases identical to TRBD1. This CDR3 has 13 residues. Per germline, CDR1 SGHRS and CDR2 YFSETQ. V was pared by 3 bases and J by 3 bases, with 3 bases of the junction left unmatched. CDR3 nucleotide sequence: TGCGCCAGCAGCTCGACAGGGAGCTACGAGCAGTACTTC. This translates into CASSSTGSYEQYF.

The chain employs TRBV6-5 and TRBJ1-1; D remains ambiguous. Germline lookup yields CDR1 MNHEY and CDR2 SVGAGI. The CDR3 extends over 12 amino acids. The V and J ends lost 0 bases and 4 bases respectively, with 3 bases between them. The CDR3 DNA reads as TGTGCCAGCAGTTACTCGAGCACTGAAGCTTTCTTT. This codes for CASSYSSTEAFF.

The chain joins TRBV5-6 to TRBJ2-5; tentatively, D is TRBD2 (5 bases). The CDR3 is 15 residues long. Trimming shortened V by 0 bases and J by 4 bases, and 13 bases separated the two germline ends. Germline V lookup: CDR1 SGHDT, CDR2 YYEEEE. The CDR3 reads CASSLGRRIRETQYF. CDR3 nucleotide sequence: TGTGCCAGCAGCTTGGGGCGGAGGATTCGAGAGACCCAGTACTTC.

This chain connects TRBV7-8 to TRBJ1-3; D is unresolved. CDR1 and CDR2 from the germline V gene are SGHVS and FQNEAQ. The CDR3 is made up of 11 amino acids. Trimming removed 5 bases at V and 7 bases at J, with 6 bases between. CDR3 loop: CASSHGNTIYF. As DNA, the CDR3 is TGTGCCAGCAGCCACGGGAACACCATATATTTT.

This chain links TRBV2 with TRBJ1-1, with 11 bases identical to TRBD1. With V trimmed by 9 bases and J by 4 bases, 10 bases remained unmatched. Germline assignment: CDR1 SNHLY and CDR2 FYNNEI. This CDR3 has 15 residues. This CDR3 is CASRPDRGRSTEAFF. Written as DNA, the CDR3 is TGTGCCAGTCGGCCGGACAGGGGGCGGAGCACTGAAGCTTTCTTT.